A single sample is the source of the 28 T cell receptor beta chains below, sequenced in a study of shared clonotypes between healthy human individuals. Measured with immunoSEQ multiplex PCR; TCRdb has only the in-frame clones, and not every one. The sample carries roughly 510,000 clones, almost 80% recorded once. Sample: PBMCs. The source is a woman in her 40s in good health. Some clones in this sample may be carry-over from other donors' samples.

Remarks on this clone: A much larger clone sits a single nucleotide away, making a read error possible. This sequence joins TRBV28 and TRBJ1-1; no reliable D call. The CDR3 is 12 amino acids. The V end was cut by 3 bases, the J end by 1 base, with 3 bases between. Germline V gives CDR1 MDHEN, CDR2 SYDVKM. CDR3 amino acids: CASSFKNTEAFF. CDR3 nucleotide sequence: TGTGCCAGCAGTTTTAAGAACACTGAAGCTTTCTTT.

The gene calls are TRBV27 and TRBJ2-2; D possibly uses TRBD1 or TRBD2 (6 bases each). Trimming stripped 5 bases from V and 6 bases from J, with 19 bases between. Per the germline V gene, CDR1 is MNHEY and CDR2 is SMNVEV (reference sequence). The CDR3 covers 16 residues. The CDR3 DNA follows: TGTGCCAGCAGTCCAGCCGGGGGCCCCCAGGCCGGGGAGCTGTTTTTT. Amino acids: CASSPAGGPQAGELFF.

This clone came up once. The chain has TRBV6-4 and TRBJ2-2; D call uncertain. V lost 3 bases to trimming and J lost 3 bases, with 8 bases between them. Germline V gene sequence: CDR1 MRHNA, CDR2 SNTAGT. This CDR3 contains 14 residues. The CDR3 spells CASSDKEDTGELFF. For the CDR3, the DNA is TGTGCCAGCAGTGATAAGGAAGACACCGGGGAGCTGTTTTTT.

This clone turned up a few times. Other DNA variants within this sample encode the same CDR3. The rearrangement joins TRBV19 to TRBJ2-1; 8 nucleotides line up with TRBD2. This CDR3 spans 16 amino acids. CDR1 is LNHDA, CDR2 SQIVND, per germline (reference sequence). J was trimmed by 1 base and V by 5 bases; bases with no gene match: 7. The CDR3, as DNA: TGTGCCAGTAGTTTATTAGCGGGAAGGTCCTACAATGAGCAGTTCTTC. This codes for CASSLLAGRSYNEQFF.

Comments on this clone: The identical CDR3 is also encoded by other nucleotide sequences in the sample. The rearrangement links TRBV2 to TRBJ1-4; 7 nucleotides match TRBD1. This CDR3 is built from 14 residues. V shed 4 bases, J shed 4 bases, and the junction held 3 bases outside the gene matches. CDR1 and CDR2 (germline): SNHLY, FYNNEI. CDR3 sequence reads: CASSGDRYNEKLFF. The CDR3 nucleotides are TGTGCCAGCAGTGGGGACAGATATAATGAAAAACTGTTTTTT. Full variable domain (remainder filled in from reference TRBV2 and TRBJ1-4): EPEVTQTPSHQVTQMGQEVILRCVPISNHLYFYWYRQILGQKVEFLVSFYNNEISEKSEIFDDQFSVERPDGSNFTLKIRSTKLEDSAMYFCASSGDRYNEKLFFGSGTQLSVL.

This clone was seen only once. The chain uses TRBV5-5 and TRBJ2-1; the match to TRBD2 covers 16 bases. J gave up 8 bases and V 4 bases, and 3 bases lay outside the gene matches. The CDR3 loop spans 15 amino acids. CDR1 and CDR2 (germline): SGHKS, YYEKEE (reference sequence). CDR3 region: CASSPGLAGGYEQFF. The DNA of the CDR3 is TGTGCCAGCAGCCCGGGACTAGCGGGAGGGTATGAGCAGTTCTTC.

The V gene is TRBV7-9, the J gene TRBJ2-3; 9 bases agree with TRBD2. This CDR3 comprises 15 residues. V gave up 4 bases and J gave up 3 bases; unmatched junction bases: 5. The germline gives CDR1 SEHNR, CDR2 FQNEAQ (reference sequence). CDR3 amino acids: CASSSLSGRTDTQYF. CDR3 in DNA: TGTGCCAGCAGCTCCCTTAGCGGGAGAACAGATACGCAGTATTTT.

This sequence joins TRBV7-2 and TRBJ2-3; 7 nucleotides agree with TRBD2. The ends lost 7 bases at V and 3 bases at J; junction bases unmatched: 7. CDR1 SGHTA and CDR2 FQGNSA come from the germline V gene. The CDR3 spans 14 residues. This CDR3 is CASTWGRATDTQYF. In DNA form, the CDR3 reads TGTGCCAGCACTTGGGGGAGGGCAACAGATACGCAGTATTTT.

This chain joins TRBV10-3 and TRBJ1-2; 9 bases align to TRBD1. This CDR3 is built from 15 residues. Trimming removed 4 bases from V and 4 bases from J; junction bases left unmatched: 7. Germline V gives CDR1 ENHRY, CDR2 SYGVKD. In DNA, the CDR3 is TGTGCCATCAGTGGAACCGGGACAGGGCTCTATGGCTACACCTTC. It encodes CAISGTGTGLYGYTF.

The V and J genes are TRBV9 and TRBJ2-2; D uncertain. This CDR3 is built from 14 residues. Trimming stripped 0 bases from V and 3 bases from J, with 6 bases between. Germline V gene data show CDR1 as SGDLS and CDR2 as YYNGEE. The chain's CDR3 is CASSVVPDTGELFF. CDR3 nucleotides: TGTGCCAGCAGCGTAGTCCCAGACACCGGGGAGCTGTTTTTT.

The chain uses TRBV6-5 and TRBJ2-3, with 7 bases matching TRBD2. The V and J ends lost 6 bases and 6 bases, in that order; junction bases with no gene match: 6. The CDR3 covers 13 residues. The germline CDR1 and CDR2 sequences are MNHEY and SVGAGI. The DNA for the CDR3 is TGTGCCAGCAGCCGCTCACTAGCGGATACGCAGTATTTT. It is translated as CASSRSLADTQYF.

This clone has just one count. This CDR3 is CASRGAGLAADRAGTQYF. CDR3 in DNA: TGTGCCAGCAGAGGGGCGGGACTAGCGGCAGACCGGGCTGGTACGCAGTATTTT. V gene TRBV28 combines with J gene TRBJ2-3, with 11 bases lining up with TRBD2. This CDR3 is 18 amino acids long. The germline V gene has CDR1 MDHEN and CDR2 SYDVKM. Trimming at V came to 6 bases and at J to 8 bases, leaving 19 bases not matched to a gene.

The chain is built from TRBV6-1 and TRBJ2-7; 10 nucleotides align to TRBD1. Germline V gene data show CDR1 as MNHNS and CDR2 as SASEGT. V was clipped by 10 bases and J by 0 bases; unmatched bases: 9. The CDR3 sequence is 15 residues long. CDR3 region: CATRPGQGNSYEQYF. The CDR3 DNA reads as TGTGCCACGCGACCGGGACAGGGGAACTCCTACGAGCAGTACTTC.

This rearrangement joins TRBV18 to TRBJ2-7; D gene unclear. This CDR3 has 14 residues. Trimming pared 3 bases from V and 6 bases from J, leaving 15 bases between. Germline V gives CDR1 KGHSH, CDR2 LQKENI. DNA of the CDR3: TGTGCCAGCTCACCCTCCGCGGTTTTCGGCGAGCAGTACTTC. Its protein product is CASSPSAVFGEQYF.

In regard to this clone: Distinct nucleotide sequences in the sample also encode this CDR3. The chain links TRBV19 to TRBJ2-7; D is uncertain. The germline V and J ends were trimmed by 3 bases and 4 bases, with 7 bases remaining between them. CDR3 length: 12 amino acids. Germline V gene lookup returns CDR1 LNHDA and CDR2 SQIVND (reference sequence). In DNA form, the CDR3 reads TGTGCCAGTAGTATCCCCGGTTACGAGCAGTACTTC. Translation: CASSIPGYEQYF.

The chain joins TRBV5-1 to TRBJ2-1; tentative D call: TRBD2 (5 bases). Germline V gene sequence: CDR1 SGHRS, CDR2 YFSETQ. The CDR3 contains 14 residues. Trimming pared 2 bases from V and 7 bases from J, leaving 13 bases between. The CDR3 here is CASSLRGPENEQFF. CDR3 DNA sequence: TGCGCCAGCAGCTTAAGAGGGCCTGAGAATGAGCAGTTCTTC. Full variable domain (outside the CDR3, taken from reference TRBV5-1 and TRBJ2-1): KAGVTQTPRYLIKTRGQQVTLSCSPISGHRSVSWYQQTPGQGLQFLFEYFSETQRNKGNFPGRFSGRQFSNSRSEMNVSTLELGDSALYLCASSLRGPENEQFFGPGTRLTVL.

This clone was observed a single time. CDR3 region: CASSLVRGREGQNTGELFF. The CDR3 DNA reads TGTGCCAGCAGCTTGGTAAGGGGTCGGGAGGGCCAGAACACCGGGGAGCTGTTTTTT. The genes are TRBV5-4 and TRBJ2-2; 8 bases map to TRBD2. CDR3 size: 19 residues. V gave up 0 bases and J gave up 1 base; unmatched junction bases: 11. Germline V gene lookup returns CDR1 SGHNT and CDR2 YYREEE (reference sequence).

In this sample, this clone turned up a few times. V usage is TRBV7-9 and J usage is TRBJ2-7; TRBD1 matches 7 bases. Germline V gene data show CDR1 as SEHNR and CDR2 as FQNEAQ (reference sequence). V lost 4 bases to trimming and J lost 5 bases; unmatched junction nucleotides: 8. The CDR3 sequence is 14 residues long. Written as DNA, the CDR3 is TGTGCCAGCAGCTCCGGACAGGCCGTCCACGAGCAGTACTTC. Translating it yields CASSSGQAVHEQYF. The variable domain in full, with the rest retrieved from reference TRBV7-9 and TRBJ2-7, is DTGVSQNPRHKITKRGQNVTFRCDPISEHNRLYWYRQTLGQGPEFLTYFQNEAQLEKSRLLSDRFSAERPKGSFSTLEIQRTEQGDSAMYLCASSSGQAVHEQYFGPGTRLTVT.

V and J are TRBV29-1 and TRBJ1-2; D is ambiguous. This CDR3 contains 14 residues. The germline V gene has CDR1 SQVTM and CDR2 ANQGSEA. The V end lost 5 bases, the J end lost 8 bases, and 21 bases lay between the germline ends. The DNA of the CDR3 is TGCAGCGTTTCCCCCCAGGAGGGCCTAGGGGGCTACACCTTC. As protein: CSVSPQEGLGGYTF.

The chain links TRBV21-1 to TRBJ2-7. TRBV21-1 is a known pseudogene. The CDR3 runs 15 residues. CDR3 coding DNA: TGTGCCAGCAGCAAATTGAGAAGGCGCTCCTACGAGCAGTACTTC. This sequence encodes CASSKLRRRSYEQYF.

The chain has TRBV7-9 and TRBJ2-3, with TRBD2 identical over 10 bases. After removal of 1 base from V and 3 bases from J, the junction contained 4 bases not matched to a gene. This CDR3 is built from 16 residues. The germline V gene has CDR1 SEHNR and CDR2 FQNEAQ (reference sequence). The CDR3 DNA is TGTGCCAGCAGCTTAGTGAGCGGGAGGGGTACAGATACGCAGTATTTT. Its protein product is CASSLVSGRGTDTQYF. Full variable domain (missing parts from reference TRBV7-9 and TRBJ2-3): DTGVSQNPRHKITKRGQNVTFRCDPISEHNRLYWYRQTLGQGPEFLTYFQNEAQLEKSRLLSDRFSAERPKGSFSTLEIQRTEQGDSAMYLCASSLVSGRGTDTQYFGPGTRLTVL.

The rearrangement uses TRBV7-2 and TRBJ2-7; 7 bases match TRBD2. The CDR3 contains 15 residues. CDR1 and CDR2 (germline): SGHTA, FQGNSA. After removal of 0 bases from V and 2 bases from J, the junction contained 4 bases not matched to a gene. The CDR3: CASSLAASGTYEQYF. The CDR3 DNA sequence: TGTGCCAGCAGCTTAGCGGCTAGCGGTACCTACGAGCAGTACTTC.

In its sample, this clone was seen a few times. The gene calls are TRBV30 and TRBJ2-3; the D is unclear. Between the trimmed V and J ends, which lost 0 bases and 5 bases, there was a span of 6 bases. The CDR3 is made up of 12 amino acids. Germline V CDR1 and CDR2: GTSNPN, SVGIG (reference sequence). This chain's CDR3 is CAWSVQVDTQYF. DNA of the CDR3: TGTGCCTGGAGTGTACAAGTAGATACGCAGTATTTT.

The chain couples TRBV7-9 to TRBJ2-3, with TRBD2 identical over 12 bases. Germline trimming cut 3 bases from V and 4 bases from J; bases unmatched to any gene: 2. The CDR3 is 15 amino acids. In germline, CDR1 is SEHNR, CDR2 FQNEAQ (reference sequence). The CDR3 spells CASSLTSGSADTQYF. In DNA, the CDR3 is TGTGCCAGCAGCTTGACTAGCGGGAGCGCAGATACGCAGTATTTT.

This chain joins TRBV7-9 and TRBJ2-1; 9 nucleotides line up with TRBD2. The V segment lost 0 bases and the J segment 6 bases; nucleotides outside the gene matches: 9. The CDR3 covers 17 residues. From germline, CDR1 is SEHNR and CDR2 FQNEAQ (reference sequence). The CDR3 DNA reads as TGTGCCAGCAGCTTAGCGCTAGGAGCGGGAGGACGCAATGAGCAGTTCTTC. Translated, it gives CASSLALGAGGRNEQFF.

The J gene is TRBJ2-5, the V gene TRBV15, with a tentative D call TRBD2 (6 bases). The CDR3 contains 17 residues. The germline V gene encodes CDR1 LNHNV and CDR2 YYDKDF (reference sequence). Trimming pared 5 bases from V and 1 base from J, leaving 20 bases between. CDR3 sequence: CATSRGLPWDGQETQYF. For the CDR3, the DNA is TGTGCCACCAGCCGGGGACTGCCCTGGGATGGCCAAGAGACCCAGTACTTC.

In regard to this clone: Other DNA sequences in the same sample also yield this CDR3. The chain recombines TRBV5-1 with TRBJ1-1; D call uncertain. The germline V and J ends were trimmed by 0 bases and 6 bases, with 12 bases remaining between them. This CDR3 spans 14 amino acids. From germline, CDR1 is SGHRS and CDR2 YFSETQ. The CDR3 sequence: CASSLEAGVAEAFF. CDR3 coding DNA: TGCGCCAGCAGCTTGGAGGCCGGGGTGGCTGAAGCTTTCTTT.

The rearrangement uses TRBV6-6 and TRBJ2-1; a weak D match, TRBD1 (6 bases). Trimming pared 10 bases from V and 4 bases from J, leaving 17 bases between. Germline V gene lookup returns CDR1 MNHNY and CDR2 SVGAGI (reference sequence). The CDR3 spans 14 residues. The CDR3, as DNA: TGTGCCACCACAGAGACAGGTCCTTACAATGAGCAGTTCTTC. Its translation is CATTETGPYNEQFF.